This T cell receptor (beta chain) was observed in a study of blood T cell repertoires in COVID-19. The wider study: Sites across the United States, Italy and Spain contributed samples from acute and convalescent COVID-19.

Under the authors' procedure: From reference gene primer amplification, estimates of nucleated cell counts were derived. Produced via immunoSEQ multiplex PCR; TCRdb's table is partial and in-frame only. That table gives V, J and clone size, and the DNA gave D and trimming. The repertoire consists of 50,000 or so clones, with around four fifths occurring once and the leading ten covering less than 75%. This CDR3 has 15 residues. V lost 2 bases, J lost 3 bases, and 13 bases lay in between. Germline CDR1 and CDR2: LGHDT and YNNKEL (reference sequence). Sequencing was carried out using peripheral blood. The chain joins TRBV3-1 (or the pseudogene TRBV3-2) to TRBJ2-5; D is perhaps TRBD1 (5 bases). The TCR comes from an older man with acute or convalescent COVID-19. The CDR3 region has the DNA TGTGCCAGCAGCCAAAGTAGGCAGGGTAAAGAGACCCAGTACTTC. Protein sequence: CASSQSRQGKETQYF.